This is a list of T cell receptor beta chains from one sample in a study of blood T cell repertoires in COVID-19. Assay used: immunoSEQ multiplex PCR; TCRdb lists only in-frame clones, some missing. Among 450,000 to 500,000 clones listed, approximately 85% were seen once. Sequenced input: peripheral blood. The origin of the receptors is a human donor in a cohort sampled during active COVID-19. The conserved cysteine and the conserved F or W are not part of the CDR3 here. Each record gives: D gene, J gene, V gene, CDR3 protein. D genes are given only for firm matches.

D: .; J: TRBJ1-2; V: TRBV3-1/TRBV3-2; CDR3: ASSQVSGNGYGYT
D: TRBD2; J: TRBJ2-3; V: TRBV6-6; CDR3: ASSYSIAGVTDTQY
D: .; J: TRBJ2-7; V: TRBV10-2; CDR3: ASSPQATGSYEQY
D: .; J: TRBJ1-4; V: TRBV5-3; CDR3: ARSLGWGEFNEKLF
D: TRBD1; J: TRBJ1-3; V: TRBV28; CDR3: ASSLFGDRGRNTIY
D: TRBD2; J: TRBJ2-3; V: TRBV5-1; CDR3: ASSPPTSGSTDTQY
D: .; J: TRBJ2-7; V: TRBV4-2; CDR3: ASSQEIQFGDEQY
D: .; J: TRBJ1-4; V: TRBV28; CDR3: ASSQSGRTNEKLF
D: .; J: TRBJ1-1; V: TRBV5-5; CDR3: ASSFADTEAF
D: .; J: TRBJ1-2; V: TRBV2; CDR3: ASSETTGRDIYGYT
D: TRBD1; J: TRBJ2-7; V: TRBV30; CDR3: AWSGTGYEQY
D: TRBD1; J: TRBJ2-7; V: TRBV14; CDR3: ASSQDRGPYEQY
D: TRBD1; J: TRBJ1-2; V: TRBV25-1; CDR3: ASSAPGQGTFYGYT
D: TRBD2; J: TRBJ2-2; V: TRBV9; CDR3: ASGGLAGGTGELF
D: TRBD1; J: TRBJ1-1; V: TRBV29-1; CDR3: SVVPGQGRSENTEAF